Listed here are 18 T cell receptor beta chains from one sample, sequenced in a study of T cell repertoires in cytomegalovirus infection. MiXCR, run by TCRdb on the reads, gives a single entry per CDR3 protein. The repertoire has about 160,000 distinct CDR3 sequences, approximately 21% of them found once; the top ten carry 25%. Antigens of these TCRs are unknown. Sequencing used CD8+ T cells from cultured PBMCs, obtained from culture after CMV antigen stimulation. These receptors all stem from a human donor in good health (CMV status not recorded). Some clones in this sample may be carry-over from other donors' samples.

This clonotype was recorded a few times. V gene TRBV6-1 combines with J gene TRBJ2-5, with unresolved D. V gave up 7 bases and J gave up 1 base, with 7 bases separating them. Germline CDR1 MNHNS, CDR2 SASEGT. The CDR3 is made up of 12 amino acids. The DNA for the CDR3 is TGTGCCAGCACGGTATTCCAAGAGACCCAGTACTTC. As protein: CASTVFQETQYF.

The rearrangement joins TRBV2 to TRBJ2-7; D is perhaps TRBD1 or TRBD2 (5 bases each). With 10 bases removed from V and 2 bases from J, the gap between germline ends came to 15 bases. This CDR3 contains 13 residues. Germline lookup yields CDR1 SNHLY and CDR2 FYNNEI. The CDR3 region is CATSGTGPYEQYF. CDR3 bases: TGTGCCACTTCCGGGACCGGACCCTACGAGCAGTACTTC. The full variable domain, completed using reference TRBV2 and TRBJ2-7, is EPEVTQTPSHQVTQMGQEVILRCVPISNHLYFYWYRQILGQKVEFLVSFYNNEISEKSEIFDDQFSVERPDGSNFTLKIRSTKLEDSAMYFCATSGTGPYEQYFGPGTRLTVT.

This clonotype was seen a handful of times. This chain links TRBV12-3 or TRBV12-4 with TRBJ2-3; TRBD2 is a possible D gene (6 bases). The CDR3 covers 15 residues. The V end lost 4 bases, the J end lost 2 bases, and 13 bases lay between the germline ends. The CDR3: CASSSGLLYTDTQYF. The CDR3 nucleotides read TGTGCCAGCAGTTCCGGACTACTCTACACAGATACGCAGTATTTT.

Concerning this clonotype itself: A read error may account for a junction end that differs from germline. J is TRBJ2-7 and V is TRBV7-2, with D unresolved. CDR1 is SGHTA and CDR2 is FQGNSA in the germline V gene. The CDR3 extends over 8 amino acids. The CDR3 reads CASSAACF. The CDR3 DNA reads TGTGCCAGCAGCGCTGCGTGCTTC.

This clonotype appeared a few times. The chain joins TRBV7-9 to TRBJ2-7, with D unresolved. Deletions cut 1 base from V and 6 bases from J, with 19 bases between. This CDR3 is built from 16 residues. Germline values: CDR1 SEHNR, CDR2 FQNEAQ (reference sequence). Here the CDR3 DNA reads TGTGCCAGCAGCTTAGTTCCGGGCCTTAACCCCCTCGAGCAGTACTTC. Its protein is CASSLVPGLNPLEQYF.

This clonotype was counted between two and nine times. This chain uses TRBV4-1 with TRBJ1-6, with no clear D. This CDR3 is 15 amino acids long. Germline loops: CDR1 MGHRA, CDR2 YSYEKL. V was pared by 4 bases and J by 5 bases, with 12 bases between. DNA for the CDR3: TGCGCCAGCAGCCCCAGGTCAGCGAATAATTCACCCCTCCACTTT. Encoded protein: CASSPRSANNSPLHF.

The chain combines TRBV7-8 with TRBJ2-7, with D unresolved. Germline CDR1 and CDR2: SGHVS and FQNEAQ. The CDR3 runs 11 residues. V was shortened by 5 bases and J by 7 bases, with 9 bases between the two germline ends. CDR3 protein: CASSTLGEQYF. The CDR3 nucleotides read TGTGCCAGCAGCACCTTAGGGGAGCAGTACTTC.

This chain connects TRBV6-2 or TRBV6-3 to TRBJ2-7, with D uncertain. V gave up 5 bases and J gave up 5 bases, with 16 bases separating them. Germline CDR1 MNHEY, CDR2 SVGEGT. The CDR3 sequence is 14 residues long. In DNA, the CDR3 is TGTGCCAGCAGTCGGACGCCTTCACGGGACGAGCAGTACTTC. Its translation: CASSRTPSRDEQYF.

The chain links TRBV7-9 to TRBJ1-2, with TRBD1 identical over 9 bases. Germline-derived CDR1 and CDR2 are SEHNR and FQNEAQ (reference sequence). V was pared by 8 bases and J by 8 bases, with 15 bases of the junction left unmatched. The CDR3 runs to 15 residues. DNA for the CDR3: TGTGCCAGCTTTAGGAGTGGACAGGGGTCGGGGGGCTACACCTTC. Amino acid sequence: CASFRSGQGSGGYTF.

The chain carries TRBV12-3 or TRBV12-4 and TRBJ2-3, with D uncertain. Trimming shortened V by 6 bases and J by 2 bases, and 9 bases separated the two germline ends. The CDR3 extends over 13 amino acids. The CDR3 sequence: CASRAYSTDTQYF. CDR3 nucleotide sequence: TGTGCCAGCAGGGCCTACTCCACAGATACGCAGTATTTT.

This clonotype was counted only a few times. This chain uses TRBV6-2 or TRBV6-3 with TRBJ1-1, with D unresolved. The CDR3 sequence is 13 residues long. Germline CDR1 MNHEY, CDR2 SVGEGT. V lost 5 bases and J lost 1, with 8 bases in between. The CDR3 coding sequence is TGTGCCAGCAGTCATGAATCGAACACTGAAGCTTTCTTT. It specifies CASSHESNTEAFF.

The chain uses TRBV5-1 and TRBJ2-1; D is unclear. The CDR3 is made up of 13 amino acids. The germline gives CDR1 SGHRS, CDR2 YFSETQ. V was clipped by 4 bases and J by 0 bases, with 5 bases between them. CDR3 amino acids: CASSPPSYNEQFF. CDR3 DNA: TGCGCCAGCAGCCCCCCCTCCTACAATGAGCAGTTCTTC. Full variable domain (outside the CDR3, taken from reference TRBV5-1 and TRBJ2-1): KAGVTQTPRYLIKTRGQQVTLSCSPISGHRSVSWYQQTPGQGLQFLFEYFSETQRNKGNFPGRFSGRQFSNSRSEMNVSTLELGDSALYLCASSPPSYNEQFFGPGTRLTVL.

The J gene is TRBJ1-2, the V gene TRBV7-2, with D tentatively TRBD1 (5 bases). The CDR3 loop spans 16 amino acids. Trimming pared 2 bases from V and 3 bases from J, leaving 16 bases between. Germline values: CDR1 SGHTA, CDR2 FQGNSA. The CDR3 sequence: CASSLLAGSSDYGYTF. The CDR3, as DNA: TGTGCCAGCAGCTTACTCGCAGGGTCGTCGGACTATGGCTACACCTTC. Full variable domain (outside the CDR3, taken from reference TRBV7-2 and TRBJ1-2): GAGVSQSPSNKVTEKGKDVELRCDPISGHTALYWYRQSLGQGLEFLIYFQGNSAPDKSGLPSDRFSAERTGGSVSTLTIQRTQQEDSAVYLCASSLLAGSSDYGYTFGSGTRLTVV.

Only a few counts were recorded for this clonotype. Here the CDR3 DNA reads TGTGCCACCGTGGCACTCAAGGCCTATGGCTACACCTTC. It translates to CATVALKAYGYTF. The chain recombines TRBV7-6 with TRBJ1-2; the D is unclear. Germline V lookup: CDR1 SGHVS, CDR2 FNYEAQ. This CDR3 is built from 13 residues. Trimming took off 10 bases at V and 4 bases at J, with 16 bases between the two ends.

This clonotype was counted between two and nine times. The chain combines TRBV4-1 with TRBJ2-3; a weak D match, TRBD2 (6 bases). Germline V gives CDR1 MGHRA, CDR2 YSYEKL. The CDR3 totals 16 residues. Trimming removed 1 base from V and 2 bases from J, with 13 bases in between. CDR3: CASSQGWLANTDTQYF. The CDR3, as DNA: TGCGCCAGCAGCCAAGGGTGGCTAGCGAACACAGATACGCAGTATTTT.

This clonotype was seen a handful of times. The chain is built from TRBV7-8 and TRBJ2-3; D ambiguous. The CDR3 has 14 amino acids. The germline V gene has CDR1 SGHVS and CDR2 FQNEAQ. Trimming shortened V by 7 bases and J by 0 bases, and 11 bases separated the two germline ends. The CDR3 region has the DNA TGTGCCAGCACCCCATTGGTCAGCACAGATACGCAGTATTTT. This translates into CASTPLVSTDTQYF.

This sequence joins TRBV4-1 and TRBJ2-7; TRBD1 matches at 8 bases. In germline, CDR1 is MGHRA, CDR2 YSYEKL. Trimming took 0 bases from V and 0 from J; bases not matched to a gene: 4. The CDR3 totals 16 residues. DNA of the CDR3: TGCGCCAGCAGCCAAGATTGGACAGGGAGCTCCTACGAGCAGTACTTC. Its protein is CASSQDWTGSSYEQYF.

This clonotype was picked up a small number of times. The V and J genes are TRBV7-9 and TRBJ1-2; D possibly corresponds to TRBD1 (5 bases). V lost 2 bases and J 0 bases, leaving 10 bases between the germline ends. The CDR3 is 15 residues long. Germline CDR1 reads SEHNR; CDR2 reads FQNEAQ (reference sequence). The DNA for the CDR3 is TGTGCCAGCAGCTTACAGGGACCCGCTAACTATGGCTACACCTTC. Protein: CASSLQGPANYGYTF.